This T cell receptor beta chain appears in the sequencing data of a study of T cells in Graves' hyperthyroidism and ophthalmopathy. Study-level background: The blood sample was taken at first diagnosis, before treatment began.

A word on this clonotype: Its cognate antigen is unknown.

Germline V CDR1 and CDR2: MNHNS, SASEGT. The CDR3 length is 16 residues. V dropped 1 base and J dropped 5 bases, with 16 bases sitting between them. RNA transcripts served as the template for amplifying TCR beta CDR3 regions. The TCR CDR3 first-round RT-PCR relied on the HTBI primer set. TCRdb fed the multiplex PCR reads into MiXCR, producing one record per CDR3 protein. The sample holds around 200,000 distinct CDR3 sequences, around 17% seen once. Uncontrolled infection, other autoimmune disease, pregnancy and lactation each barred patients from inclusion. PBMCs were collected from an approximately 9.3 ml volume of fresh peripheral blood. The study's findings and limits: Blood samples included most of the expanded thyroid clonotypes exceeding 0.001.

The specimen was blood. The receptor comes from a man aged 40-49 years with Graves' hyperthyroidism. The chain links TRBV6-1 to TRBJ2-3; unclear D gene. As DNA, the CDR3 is TGTGCCAGCAGTGAAGGACGGTCGTACGGATTAGATACGCAGTATTTT. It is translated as CASSEGRSYGLDTQYF.